This T cell receptor (beta chain) is from a study of T-cell reconstitution after alpha-beta-depleted transplantation in children. Study findings and constraints: After one year, T-cell counts and TCRbeta diversity mostly came from new T cells.

About this clonotype itself: The antigen is undetermined.

Germline CDR1 reads LGHDT; CDR2 reads YNNKEL (reference sequence). V lost 1 base and J 6 bases, leaving 10 bases between the germline ends. The CDR3 consists of 14 residues. Unique molecular identifiers were incorporated during preparation of the TCRbeta library. In TCRdb, the PCR reads were re-called with MiXCR into one record per CDR3 protein. This table has 250,000 to 300,000 distinct CDR3 sequences, 10% appearing once. The rearrangement links TRBV3-1 to TRBJ2-1, with D perhaps matching TRBD2 (5 bases). This clonotype was sampled from a boy under two years old with acute myeloid leukemia, due to receive a stem cell transplant. The source material was PBMCs, sampled before TCRalphabeta/CD19-depleted stem cell transplant. Here the CDR3 DNA reads TGTGCCAGCAGCCAAGGGCGGGTCGTCAATGAGCAGTTCTTC. It translates to CASSQGRVVNEQFF.